Shown below are 5 T cell receptor beta chains from a single sample sequenced in a study of blood T cell repertoires in COVID-19 (dated by TCRdb to the early 2020s). Libraries were built with the immunoSEQ multiplex PCR assay. TCRdb took this table from immuneACCESS and kept in-frame rearrangements with V and J called. Such tables lack part of the clones; where checked against another copy, unresolved V genes explain under half of the gap, and the rest is unexplained. This sample holds under 300,000 clones; 70% to 90% were observed only once. Of the sample, 1.6% falls within the top ten clones. Sequenced material: PBMCs or T cells enriched from blood (not recorded which). The receptors derive from a woman aged 50 to 60 who had recovered from COVID-19.

This sequence joins TRBV7-8 and TRBJ1-6; weak D call: TRBD1 (6 bases). The CDR3 contains 17 residues. Trimming took 3 bases from V and 0 from J, leaving 12 bases between them. Looked up from germline, CDR1 is SGHVS and CDR2 is FQNEAQ. For the CDR3, the DNA is TGTGCCAGCAGCTTCGGACAGACGAGCTCCTATAATTCACCCCTCCACTTT. Its translation is CASSFGQTSSYNSPLHF.

The chain employs TRBV7-8 and TRBJ2-3, with D maybe TRBD2 (6 bases). The CDR3 totals 16 residues. The germline V and J ends were trimmed by 5 bases and 0 bases, with 15 bases remaining between them. Looked up from germline, CDR1 is SGHVS and CDR2 is FQNEAQ. The DNA of the CDR3 is TGTGCCAGCAGCCCAGCGGGCGGGAAAAGCACAGATACGCAGTATTTT. Residues: CASSPAGGKSTDTQYF.

The gene calls are TRBV5-1 and TRBJ1-6; possible D gene TRBD1, 6 bases. Germline CDR1 and CDR2: SGHRS and YFSETQ. This CDR3 has 14 amino acids. The V gene lost 1 base and the J gene lost 10 bases, with 12 bases spanning the gap. This CDR3 is CASSLSTQGSPLHF. CDR3 sequence (DNA): TGCGCCAGCAGCTTGTCAACACAGGGCTCACCCCTCCACTTT.

The rearrangement uses TRBV3-1 (or the pseudogene TRBV3-2) and TRBJ2-7; 7 bases agree with TRBD1. The CDR3 is 15 residues long. J was trimmed by 2 bases and V by 1 base; bases with no gene match: 5. CDR1 is LGHDT and CDR2 is YNNKEL in the germline V gene (reference sequence). This chain's CDR3 is CASSQGRQGTYEQYF. The CDR3 coding sequence is TGTGCCAGCAGCCAAGGCCGACAGGGAACCTACGAGCAGTACTTC.

The chain joins TRBV4-1 to TRBJ1-5; possible D gene TRBD1, 6 bases. V lost 4 bases, J lost 2 bases, and 6 bases lay in between. Germline CDR1 and CDR2: MGHRA and YSYEKL. CDR3 size: 13 residues. The CDR3 bases are TGCGCCAGCAGCCCAGGGGGCAATCAGCCCCAGCATTTT. Amino acids: CASSPGGNQPQHF.